The count of the clone carrying this TCR beta chain is one. V lost 6 bases to trimming and J lost 8 bases, with 22 bases between them. Germline V gives CDR1 LNHDA, CDR2 SQIVND (reference sequence). This CDR3 is 15 amino acids long. The entry originates in a study of blood T cell repertoires in COVID-19. In the study overall: Samples came from the United States, Italy and Spain, spanning acute and convalescent COVID-19. In each case, the material was cDNA or gDNA derived from T cells, B-cell-depleted T cells, or PBMCs.

Study processing details: Nucleated cell counts were estimated from reference gene primer amplification. Assay: immunoSEQ multiplex PCR; the TCRdb copy retains only in-frame clones and omits some. V, J and clone size were drawn from that table, and D and trimming were deduced from the DNA. The data hold some 89,000 clones, with around four fifths observed a single time. The sample comprised peripheral blood. This chain uses TRBV19 with TRBJ1-2; D is possibly TRBD1 (5 bases). This TCR came from an older man with acute or convalescent COVID-19. The CDR3 loop reads CASSPSGTRIFGYTF. CDR3 bases: TGTGCCAGTAGCCCGTCAGGGACTCGAATATTCGGCTACACCTTC. Full variable domain (outside the CDR3, taken from reference TRBV19 and TRBJ1-2): DGGITQSPKYLFRKEGQNVTLSCEQNLNHDAMYWYRQDPGQGLRLIYYSQIVNDFQKGDIAEGYSVSREKKESFPLTVTSAQKNPTAFYLCASSPSGTRIFGYTFGSGTRLTVV.